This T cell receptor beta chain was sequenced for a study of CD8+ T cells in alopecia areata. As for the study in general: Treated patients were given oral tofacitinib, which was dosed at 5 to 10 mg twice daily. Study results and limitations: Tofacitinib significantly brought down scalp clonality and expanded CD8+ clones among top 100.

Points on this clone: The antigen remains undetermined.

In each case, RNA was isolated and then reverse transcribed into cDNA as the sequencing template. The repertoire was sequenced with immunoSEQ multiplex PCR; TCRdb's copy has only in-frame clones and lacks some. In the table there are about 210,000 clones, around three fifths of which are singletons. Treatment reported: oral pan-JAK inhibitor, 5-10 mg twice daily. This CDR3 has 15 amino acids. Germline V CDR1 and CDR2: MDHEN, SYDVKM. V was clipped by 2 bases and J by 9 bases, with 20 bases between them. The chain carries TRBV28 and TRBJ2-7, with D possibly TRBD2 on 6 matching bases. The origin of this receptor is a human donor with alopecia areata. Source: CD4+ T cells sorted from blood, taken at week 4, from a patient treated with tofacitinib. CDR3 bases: TGTGCCAGCAGTTTAGGAGGGATACAAACTAAGGGGCAGTACTTC. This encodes CASSLGGIQTKGQYF. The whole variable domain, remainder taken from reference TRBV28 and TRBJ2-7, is DVKVTQSSRYLVKRTGEKVFLECVQDMDHENMFWYRQDPGLGLRLIYFSYDVKMKEKGDIPEGYSVSREKKERFSLILESASTNQTSMYLCASSLGGIQTKGQYFGPGTRLTVT.